This T cell receptor beta chain emerged from a study of T cells in Graves' hyperthyroidism and ophthalmopathy. This clonotype was recorded at least ten times. Diagnosis relied on clinical symptoms, serum thyroxine and TRAb, thyroid ultrasound and orbital computed tomography. The ends were cut back, 2 bases at V and 5 bases at J, with 9 bases in the middle. The CDR3 extends over 14 amino acids. Germline-derived CDR1 and CDR2 are MNHEY and SMNVEV (reference sequence). Template material for amplifying TCR beta CDR3 regions consisted of RNA transcripts. When the TCR CDR3 underwent first-round RT-PCR, the HTBI primer set was used. Each CDR3 protein gets one entry after TCRdb re-called the multiplex PCR reads with MiXCR. The table has roughly 400,000 distinct CDR3 sequences, approximately 14% seen once.

The chain couples TRBV27 to TRBJ2-2; tentatively, D is TRBD2 (5 bases). The sequencing input was blood. This TCR was recovered from a woman under 30 with Graves' hyperthyroidism that later progressed to Graves' ophthalmopathy. The CDR3 region is CASSLMGGTGELFF. For the CDR3, the DNA is TGTGCCAGCAGTTTAATGGGCGGGACCGGGGAGCTGTTTTTT.